The 2 T cell receptor beta chains below come from one sample, sequenced in a study of blood T cell repertoires in COVID-19. The data were produced by immunoSEQ multiplex PCR, yet TCRdb's version contains in-frame clones alone and is incomplete. The sample consists of about 130,000 clones, 85% to 90% of them appearing once. Material for sequencing was peripheral blood. The receptors come from a woman of 80 years or more with acute or convalescent COVID-19.

The rearrangement joins TRBV13 to TRBJ1-4; D gene uncertain. This CDR3 is 15 amino acids long. Germline V gives CDR1 PRHDT, CDR2 FYEKMQ (reference sequence). V gave up 3 bases and J gave up 0 bases, with 8 bases separating them. This CDR3 is CASSFGSSTNEKLFF. CDR3 coding DNA: TGTGCCAGCAGCTTCGGGAGTTCAACTAATGAAAAACTGTTTTTT.

This chain connects TRBV9 to TRBJ2-1; perhaps TRBD2 as D (6 bases). The V and J ends lost 4 bases and 8 bases respectively, with 19 bases between them. This CDR3 region has 15 residues. Germline loops: CDR1 SGDLS, CDR2 YYNGEE. The CDR3 coding sequence is TGTGCCAGCAGCCTCCGAGGAGGGGTTGACGATGAGCAGTTCTTC. It yields the protein CASSLRGGVDDEQFF.